A single sample gave rise to the 26 T cell receptor beta chains below, sequenced in a study of T cells after yellow fever vaccination. TCRdb reprocessed the 5' RACE reads via MiXCR and lists one record per CDR3 protein. The sample carries approximately 330,000 distinct CDR3 sequences, 12% recorded once. Sequencing was performed on CD4+ T cells sorted from PBMCs, taken 15 days after the yellow fever booster vaccination. All receptors derive from a man between 18 and 35 years old who received the YFV17D yellow fever vaccine.

This chain links TRBV7-3 with TRBJ2-4, with D uncertain. The germline V gene has CDR1 SGHTA and CDR2 FQGTGA. Trimming removed 0 bases at V and 0 bases at J, with 9 bases between. The CDR3 contains 16 residues. The CDR3 protein is CASSLTPALAKNIQYF. CDR3 coding DNA: TGTGCCAGCAGCTTAACCCCTGCTCTAGCCAAAAACATTCAGTACTTC.

The sample holds a few counts of this clonotype. This rearrangement joins TRBV7-9 to TRBJ1-1; a possible D gene is TRBD1 (5 bases). Germline CDR1 reads SEHNR; CDR2 reads FQNEAQ (reference sequence). This CDR3 region has 17 residues. The V end was cut by 5 bases, the J end by 1 base, with 20 bases between. The CDR3 protein is CASSPPWGETSNTEAFF. DNA of the CDR3: TGTGCCAGCAGCCCCCCCTGGGGGGAGACATCGAACACTGAAGCTTTCTTT.

V gene TRBV5-1 combines with J gene TRBJ2-4; TRBD2 matches 10 bases. Germline V gene lookup returns CDR1 SGHRS and CDR2 YFSETQ. The J segment lost 9 bases and the V segment lost 4 bases, leaving 7 bases of the junction unmatched. This CDR3 region has 14 residues. The CDR3 loop is CASSDSGGSGIQYF. The CDR3 coding sequence is TGCGCCAGCAGCGATAGCGGGGGGTCGGGCATTCAGTACTTC.

This clonotype was seen a few times. Germline is not matched at one junction end, which may reflect a read error. J is TRBJ1-1 and V is TRBV4-2; 7 bases are a match to TRBD1. CDR3 length equals 14 residues. CDR1 is LGHNA and CDR2 is YNFKEQ in the germline V gene. The CDR3 coding sequence is TGTGCCAGCAGCCAAGAGGCTCCCGGGACAGAGTTTAGCTTT. As protein: CASSQEAPGTEFSF.

The CDR3 DNA follows: TGTGCCAGCAGCCCCACGGGGGAAAGCGGGGAGCTGTTTTTT. It is translated as CASSPTGESGELFF. This chain connects TRBV11-3 to TRBJ2-2, with TRBD2 as a possible D gene (6 bases). Trimming cost V 5 bases and J 7 bases, with 14 bases left between them. The CDR3 has 14 residues. Germline CDR1 is SGHNT and CDR2 is YENEEA.

This chain links TRBV11-2 with TRBJ2-2; the D is unclear. V shed 4 bases and J shed 6 bases, with 12 bases lying between them. Per germline, CDR1 SGHAT and CDR2 FQNNGV. The length of the CDR3 is 14 residues. The CDR3 sequence is CASSWGTEAGELFF. DNA for the CDR3: TGTGCCAGCAGCTGGGGTACCGAGGCCGGGGAGCTGTTTTTT.

The V call is TRBV7-9, the J call TRBJ2-7; D ambiguous. V dropped 3 bases and J dropped 0 bases, with 9 bases sitting between them. The CDR3 is 14 amino acids. The germline V gene has CDR1 SEHNR and CDR2 FQNEAQ (reference sequence). The CDR3, as DNA: TGTGCCAGCAGCTTGGTCAGTTACTCCTACGAGCAGTACTTC. As protein: CASSLVSYSYEQYF.

This clonotype was counted between two and nine times. V is TRBV29-1 and J is TRBJ2-3; D gene uncertain. This CDR3 has 15 amino acids. CDR1 and CDR2 from the germline V gene are SQVTM and ANQGSEA. With 1 base removed from V and 3 bases from J, the gap between germline ends came to 14 bases. CDR3 amino acids: CSVEGVAVVTDTQYF. CDR3 sequence (DNA): TGCAGCGTTGAAGGGGTAGCCGTTGTTACAGATACGCAGTATTTT.

This clonotype appeared many times. The chain employs TRBV3-1 and TRBJ2-7; D is ambiguous. The V end was cut by 4 bases, the J end by 2 bases, with 9 bases between. CDR3 size: 13 residues. CDR1 is LGHDT and CDR2 is YNNKEL in the germline V gene (reference sequence). The CDR3 is CASSPPGAYEQYF. For the CDR3, the DNA is TGTGCCAGCAGCCCTCCCGGCGCCTACGAGCAGTACTTC.

The chain is built from TRBV20-1 and TRBJ1-4; TRBD1 matches at 7 bases. The V segment lost 1 base and the J segment 4 bases; nucleotides outside the gene matches: 6. The CDR3 contains 15 residues. Germline loops: CDR1 DFQATT, CDR2 SNEGSKA (reference sequence). Here the CDR3 DNA reads TGCAGTGCTAGAGGCCGGGACAGCCTTAATGAAAAACTGTTTTTT. It encodes CSARGRDSLNEKLFF.

The rearrangement links TRBV18 to TRBJ2-7; D not resolved. This CDR3 region has 15 residues. Trimming shortened V by 2 bases and J by 0 bases, and 11 bases separated the two germline ends. Germline CDR1 KGHSH, CDR2 LQKENI. In DNA, the CDR3 is TGTGCCAGCTCACCAAGTCAGAAACGCTCCTACGAGCAGTACTTC. Translation: CASSPSQKRSYEQYF.

This clonotype was observed a handful of times. This chain joins TRBV3-1 and TRBJ2-7; TRBD1 or TRBD2 may be the D gene (5 bases each). The V end lost 4 bases, the J end lost 4 bases, and 11 bases lay between the germline ends. The CDR3 runs 13 residues. The V gene's germline CDR1 is LGHDT and CDR2 YNNKEL (reference sequence). DNA for the CDR3: TGTGCCAGCAGCCGGGACGAACAGTACGAGCAGTACTTC. Protein product: CASSRDEQYEQYF.

The rearrangement joins TRBV11-3 to TRBJ1-2, with TRBD1 identical over 8 bases. The germline V gene encodes CDR1 SGHNT and CDR2 YENEEA. The trim removed 2 bases at V and 7 bases at J, leaving 6 bases unmatched. This CDR3 is 14 amino acids long. This CDR3 reads CASSLSQGATGYTF. The CDR3 DNA sequence: TGTGCCAGCAGCTTATCGCAGGGGGCGACTGGCTACACCTTC.

Many counts were recorded for this clonotype. V and J are TRBV15 and TRBJ1-2; D is perhaps TRBD1 (6 bases). There are 14 residues in the CDR3. The germline V and J ends were trimmed by 0 bases and 4 bases, with 9 bases remaining between them. Per germline, CDR1 LNHNV and CDR2 YYDKDF (reference sequence). The CDR3 loop reads CATSRETTGYGYTF. CDR3 nucleotide sequence: TGTGCCACCAGCAGAGAGACGACAGGCTATGGCTACACCTTC.

This clonotype has a handful of counts. The chain joins TRBV14 to TRBJ1-2, with D possibly being TRBD1 (5 bases). V was pared by 2 bases and J by 4 bases, with 11 bases between. CDR1 and CDR2 from the germline V gene are SGHDN and FVKESK. The CDR3 has 14 residues. The chain's CDR3 is CASSQPGRLYGYTF. The CDR3 coding sequence is TGTGCCAGCAGCCAACCGGGACGTCTCTATGGCTACACCTTC.

CDR3 region: CASSQVRGRALGTDTQYF. Written as DNA, the CDR3 is TGCGCCAGCAGCCAAGTCAGGGGCAGGGCGTTGGGCACAGATACGCAGTATTTT. The chain uses TRBV4-3 and TRBJ2-3; weak D call: TRBD1 (6 bases). Trimming cost V 1 base and J 1 base, with 18 bases left between them. The CDR3 sequence is 18 residues long. Germline lookup yields CDR1 LGHNA and CDR2 YSLEER.

This clonotype showed up just a few times. The chain recombines TRBV12-3 or TRBV12-4 with TRBJ2-6; 8 nucleotides line up with TRBD1. V was pared by 4 bases and J by 3 bases, with 8 bases of the junction left unmatched. The CDR3 totals 17 residues. CDR3 in amino acids: CASSSGQGAGGANVLTF. CDR3 coding DNA: TGTGCCAGCAGTTCCGGGCAGGGGGCAGGTGGGGCCAACGTCCTGACTTTC.

The chain has TRBV12-3 or TRBV12-4 and TRBJ2-7; 7 positions match TRBD1. The junction had 9 bases not matched to a gene; V was cut back by 5 bases and J by 2 bases. The CDR3 loop spans 15 amino acids. CDR3: CASSPRQGWPYEQYF. The CDR3 nucleotides read TGTGCCAGCAGTCCTCGACAGGGATGGCCCTACGAGCAGTACTTC.

This clonotype appeared a few times. V and J are TRBV6-1 and TRBJ1-5, with D possibly matching TRBD1 (6 bases). V was cut by 6 bases and J by 6 bases, with 12 bases left in between. Germline CDR1 is MNHNS and CDR2 is SASEGT. This CDR3 is built from 13 residues. The DNA of the CDR3 is TGTGCCAGCAGAATACAGGGACCTCAGCCCCAGCATTTT. Translating gives CASRIQGPQPQHF.

The chain joins TRBV9 to TRBJ2-3, with D possibly called TRBD1 or TRBD2 (5 bases each). Germline-derived CDR1 and CDR2 are SGDLS and YYNGEE. V was shortened by 4 bases and J by 0 bases, with 12 bases between the two germline ends. The CDR3 covers 15 residues. The CDR3 DNA reads TGTGCCAGCAGCTCTTATTGGGGGAGCACAGATACGCAGTATTTT. It encodes CASSSYWGSTDTQYF.

This clonotype has only a few counts. The CDR3 DNA is TGTGCCAGCAGCTTAGCCCCTGTAGGCGGGGGGTCTTATGGCTACACCTTC. Amino acid sequence: CASSLAPVGGGSYGYTF. V and J are TRBV7-2 and TRBJ1-2; D possibly corresponds to TRBD1 (5 bases). The V end lost 0 bases, the J end lost 5 bases, and 19 bases lay between the germline ends. Germline CDR1 and CDR2: SGHTA and FQGNSA. This CDR3 is built from 17 residues.

J is TRBJ1-2 and V is TRBV5-6; tentatively, D is TRBD1 (6 bases). Trimming left V 4 bases short and J 5 bases short, with 9 bases between. This CDR3 is built from 12 residues. CDR1 and CDR2 (germline): SGHDT, YYEEEE. The CDR3 loop reads CASSRDNYGYTF. The CDR3 region has the DNA TGTGCCAGCAGCCGGGACAATTATGGCTACACCTTC. Looking up the rest from reference TRBV5-6 and TRBJ1-2 gives the full variable domain: DAGVTQSPTHLIKTRGQQVTLRCSPKSGHDTVSWYQQALGQGPQFIFQYYEEEERQRGNFPDRFSGHQFPNYSSELNVNALLLGDSALYLCASSRDNYGYTFGSGTRLTVV.

This clonotype was detected ten times or more. The chain combines TRBV5-4 with TRBJ2-3, with TRBD1 matching 10 bases. V lost 4 bases and J lost 2; bases outside the gene matches: 10. This CDR3 has 17 amino acids. The germline V gene encodes CDR1 SGHNT and CDR2 YYREEE (reference sequence). CDR3 nucleotides: TGTGCCAGCAGCCGGGGCGGGACAGGGGCACTCACAGATACGCAGTATTTT. Translated, it gives CASSRGGTGALTDTQYF.

V gene TRBV11-2 combines with J gene TRBJ2-7; weak D call: TRBD1 (5 bases). Germline lookup yields CDR1 SGHAT and CDR2 FQNNGV. The CDR3 extends over 13 amino acids. V was clipped by 3 bases and J by 4 bases, with 10 bases between them. The CDR3 nucleotides are TGTGCCAGCAGCTTTCGACAGACATACGAGCAGTACTTC. It codes for CASSFRQTYEQYF.

This clonotype has more than one count but fewer than ten. The J gene is TRBJ2-3, the V gene TRBV7-9; 12 bases match TRBD2. Per germline, CDR1 SEHNR and CDR2 FQNEAQ (reference sequence). V trimming: 5 bases; J trimming: 3 bases; junction bases outside the gene matches: 12. The CDR3 runs 18 residues. CDR3 protein: CASSPRGLAGGYTDTQYF. The CDR3 region has the DNA TGTGCCAGCAGCCCTCGGGGGCTAGCGGGGGGGTATACAGATACGCAGTATTTT.

This clonotype was seen more than once but under ten times. The chain uses TRBV7-9 and TRBJ2-6; the D gene is possibly TRBD2 (7 bases). The V end lost 11 bases, the J end lost 0 bases, and 14 bases lay between the germline ends. CDR1 and CDR2 (germline): SEHNR, FQNEAQ (reference sequence). This CDR3 region has 15 residues. CDR3 residues: CAGGGSFSGANVLTF. In nucleotides, the CDR3 is TGTGCCGGGGGGGGCAGCTTCTCTGGGGCCAACGTCCTGACTTTC.